This T cell receptor (beta chain) was captured by sequencing in a study of blood T cells in healthy people across ages. It was with a sample-barcoded 5' primer and a J-beta primer mix that a second PCR of about 7 to 12 cycles was run. MiXCR was run by TCRdb on the 5' RACE reads, yielding one entry per CDR3 protein. The sample holds about 1.7 million distinct CDR3 sequences, roughly 30% seen once. This clonotype was observed a few times. Trimming stripped 3 bases from V and 2 bases from J, with 11 bases between. CDR3 length: 14 amino acids. The germline CDR1 and CDR2 sequences are SGHAT and FQNNGV. The receptor was derived from a woman in her twenties or thirties in good health. This rearrangement joins TRBV11-2 to TRBJ2-7; a possible D gene is TRBD1 (6 bases). Sequencing input: blood. CDR3 nucleotide sequence: TGTGCCAGCAGCTTCCCCGGACAGACCTACGAGCAGTACTTC. Protein product: CASSFPGQTYEQYF.